These 20 T cell receptor beta chains originate from one sample sequenced in a study of beta chain features in type 1 diabetes. Overall study results and limits: All four CD4+ subsets of Type 1 diabetes patients contained TCRB CDR3s that were moderately but significantly shorter.

Expressed TCRB transcripts were sequenced because the entire RNA isolate underwent reverse transcription. Assay: immunoSEQ multiplex PCR; the TCRdb copy retains only in-frame clones and omits some. Altogether 330,000 or so clones are present, around 12% being singletons, with the ten largest covering about 0.01%. These receptors' targets are unknown. Sequenced input: naive CD4+ T cells from blood. These receptors all stem from a woman younger than 30 with type 1 diabetes.

This chain links TRBV5-1 with TRBJ1-1; TRBD1 agrees at 7 bases. CDR3 size: 14 residues. Germline V gene sequence: CDR1 SGHRS, CDR2 YFSETQ. The trim removed 0 bases at V and 5 bases at J, leaving 4 bases unmatched. The CDR3 here is CASSLEGARTEAFF. The CDR3 nucleotides are TGCGCCAGCAGCTTGGAGGGGGCGAGGACTGAAGCTTTCTTT.

This chain joins TRBV18 and TRBJ1-6; D is unclear. The CDR3 is 16 amino acids. V lost 2 bases, J lost 7 bases, and 15 bases lay in between. Germline V gene lookup returns CDR1 KGHSH and CDR2 LQKENI. The CDR3 loop is CASSPNGGLENSPLHF. DNA for the CDR3: TGTGCCAGCTCACCAAACGGAGGGCTGGAGAATTCACCCCTCCACTTT.

The chain has TRBV19 and TRBJ1-6; the match to TRBD1 covers 7 bases. The CDR3 has 15 residues. The V segment lost 7 bases and the J segment 4 bases; nucleotides outside the gene matches: 7. Germline assignment: CDR1 LNHDA and CDR2 SQIVND (reference sequence). In DNA form, the CDR3 reads TGTGCCAGTAAAGTCTCGGGACAGTATAATTCACCCCTCCACTTT. Its protein product is CASKVSGQYNSPLHF.

The chain has TRBV28 and TRBJ1-2; 10 bases align to TRBD1. Trimming took 7 bases from V and 7 from J; bases not matched to a gene: 9. CDR3 size: 14 residues. Germline V gives CDR1 MDHEN, CDR2 SYDVKM. The CDR3: CASTTGQGNGGYTF. CDR3 sequence (DNA): TGTGCCAGCACCACGGGACAGGGGAACGGTGGCTACACCTTC.

The chain recombines TRBV6-5 with TRBJ2-3; 10 nucleotides match TRBD2. J was trimmed by 0 bases and V by 6 bases; bases with no gene match: 3. The CDR3 is made up of 15 amino acids. Germline CDR1 reads MNHEY; CDR2 reads SVGAGI. CDR3 bases: TGTGCCAGCAGCCCGACTAGCGGGAGCACAGATACGCAGTATTTT. This encodes CASSPTSGSTDTQYF.

This clone appeared a few times. The chain joins TRBV6-1 to TRBJ2-5; 8 nucleotides align to TRBD1. The CDR3 totals 13 residues. CDR1 and CDR2 from the germline V gene are MNHNS and SASEGT. V lost 7 bases, J lost 9 bases, and 10 bases stayed unmatched. CDR3 nucleotide sequence: TGTGCCAGCATTCGGCAGGGGGCTGGGGCCCAGTACTTC. Translated: CASIRQGAGAQYF.

This clone was picked up a small number of times. This chain joins TRBV5-1 and TRBJ1-3; no clear D gene. From germline, CDR1 is SGHRS and CDR2 YFSETQ. V was cut by 0 bases and J by 0 bases, with 10 bases left in between. The CDR3 runs to 16 residues. The CDR3 sequence is CASSLDTASSGNTIYF. CDR3 in DNA: TGCGCCAGCAGCTTGGACACAGCCAGCTCTGGAAACACCATATATTTT. Complete variable domain (other parts from reference TRBV5-1 and TRBJ1-3): KAGVTQTPRYLIKTRGQQVTLSCSPISGHRSVSWYQQTPGQGLQFLFEYFSETQRNKGNFPGRFSGRQFSNSRSEMNVSTLELGDSALYLCASSLDTASSGNTIYFGEGSWLTVV.

There are a few counts of this clone. The chain recombines TRBV30 with TRBJ2-1; 13 nucleotides match TRBD2. Germline CDR1 and CDR2: GTSNPN and SVGIG (reference sequence). The CDR3 contains 14 residues. The V gene end was trimmed by 4 bases and the J gene end by 8 bases; junction bases not matched to a gene: 5. The CDR3 loop reads CAWIGTSGIYEQFF. The CDR3 DNA follows: TGTGCCTGGATCGGGACTAGCGGGATCTATGAGCAGTTCTTC. Filled out from reference TRBV30 and TRBJ2-1, the complete variable domain reads SQTIHQWPATLVQPVGSPLSLECTVEGTSNPNLYWYRQAAGRGLQLLFYSVGIGQISSEVPQNLSASRPQDRQFILSSKKLLLSDSGFYLCAWIGTSGIYEQFFGPGTRLTVL.

The CDR3 is CSVERRQNTEAFF. The CDR3 coding sequence is TGCAGCGTTGAAAGAAGACAAAACACTGAAGCTTTCTTT. V and J are TRBV29-1 and TRBJ1-1; no clear D gene. CDR1 and CDR2 (germline): SQVTM, ANQGSEA. The CDR3 is 13 residues long. The ends were cut back, 2 bases at V and 2 bases at J, with 9 bases in the middle.

The chain couples TRBV9 to TRBJ2-3, with 12 bases fitting TRBD2. The CDR3 spans 17 residues. CDR1 is SGDLS, CDR2 YYNGEE, per germline. Trimming took 4 bases from V and 6 from J; bases not matched to a gene: 12. The DNA for the CDR3 is TGTGCCAGCAGCCTCCTAGCGGGGGGGCCTTTTCCCGATACGCAGTATTTT. Its translation: CASSLLAGGPFPDTQYF.

In this sample, this clone turned up a few times. Other DNA sequences from this sample encode an identical CDR3 as well. The chain joins TRBV6-5 to TRBJ2-7; D unclear. V dropped 2 bases and J dropped 7 bases, with 9 bases sitting between them. CDR3 length equals 12 residues. CDR1 is MNHEY and CDR2 is SVGAGI in the germline V gene. Here the CDR3 reads CASSYERGEQYF. DNA of the CDR3: TGTGCCAGCAGTTACGAGCGTGGGGAGCAGTACTTC.

The table lists this clone with a few counts. J is TRBJ2-2 and V is TRBV9; possible D gene TRBD2, 5 bases. Germline lookup yields CDR1 SGDLS and CDR2 YYNGEE. V lost 0 bases, J lost 2 bases, and 11 bases lay in between. The CDR3 has 16 amino acids. DNA for the CDR3: TGTGCCAGCAGCGTAGACAGCGGCCTCAACACCGGGGAGCTGTTTTTT. Its translation is CASSVDSGLNTGELFF.

This clone occurred a few times. This chain links TRBV5-1 with TRBJ1-6; no clear D. CDR3 length: 15 residues. Per germline, CDR1 SGHRS and CDR2 YFSETQ. V was clipped by 0 bases and J by 8 bases, with 12 bases between them. CDR3 region: CASSLGSPGDSPLHF. The CDR3 bases are TGCGCCAGCAGCTTGGGCAGTCCCGGGGATTCACCCCTCCACTTT.

This sequence joins TRBV5-5 and TRBJ1-5; the match to TRBD1 covers 7 bases. V was pared by 4 bases and J by 5 bases, with 6 bases of the junction left unmatched. This CDR3 contains 14 residues. Germline V gene sequence: CDR1 SGHKS, CDR2 YYEKEE (reference sequence). The CDR3 nucleotides read TGTGCCAGCAGCACCGGGACAGCCCATCAGCCCCAGCATTTT. Protein product: CASSTGTAHQPQHF. The full variable domain, with the rest looked up from reference TRBV5-5 and TRBJ1-5, is DAGVTQSPTHLIKTRGQQVTLRCSPISGHKSVSWYQQVLGQGPQFIFQYYEKEERGRGNFPDRFSARQFPNYSSELNVNALLLGDSALYLCASSTGTAHQPQHFGDGTRLSIL.

This clone has more than one count but fewer than ten. The chain employs TRBV7-9 and TRBJ1-4, with unresolved D. Looked up from germline, CDR1 is SEHNR and CDR2 is FQNEAQ (reference sequence). CDR3 size: 14 residues. Trimming cost V 4 bases and J 0 bases, with 6 bases left between them. CDR3 protein: CASSSYSTNEKLFF. The CDR3 coding sequence is TGTGCCAGCAGCTCCTATTCAACTAATGAAAAACTGTTTTTT. Together with reference TRBV7-9 and TRBJ1-4, the CDR3 gives the full variable domain: DTGVSQNPRHKITKRGQNVTFRCDPISEHNRLYWYRQTLGQGPEFLTYFQNEAQLEKSRLLSDRFSAERPKGSFSTLEIQRTEQGDSAMYLCASSSYSTNEKLFFGSGTQLSVL.

This chain joins TRBV5-1 and TRBJ2-3; D remains ambiguous. Between the trimmed V and J ends, which lost 3 bases and 5 bases, there was a span of 4 bases. CDR3 length: 11 residues. Germline CDR1 SGHRS, CDR2 YFSETQ. CDR3 nucleotide sequence: TGCGCCAGCAGCTCCATAGATACGCAGTATTTT. As protein: CASSSIDTQYF.

The rearrangement uses TRBV11-2 and TRBJ2-7; 8 nucleotides agree with TRBD2. Germline CDR1 SGHAT, CDR2 FQNNGV. With 6 bases clipped from V and 3 bases from J, the junction kept 10 bases outside the gene matches. This CDR3 region has 15 residues. The CDR3 protein is CASSQSRGGGYEQYF. The DNA for the CDR3 is TGTGCCAGCAGTCAGTCCCGGGGGGGCGGCTACGAGCAGTACTTC.

This clone was seen only a few times. The V and J genes are TRBV11-3 and TRBJ2-2, with D perhaps matching TRBD1 (6 bases). This CDR3 has 14 amino acids. Looked up from germline, CDR1 is SGHNT and CDR2 is YENEEA. Trimming left V 5 bases short and J 5 bases short, with 12 bases between. The CDR3 DNA reads TGTGCCAGCAGCAAGACAGGAGAGACCGGGGAGCTGTTTTTT. The encoded protein is CASSKTGETGELFF.

This clone was counted only a few times. The CDR3 DNA follows: TGTGCCAGCAGCCAATATCTGGGTTTCGGGTACGAGCAGTACTTC. Its protein is CASSQYLGFGYEQYF. V usage is TRBV14 and J usage is TRBJ2-7; no definite D call. Germline CDR1 SGHDN, CDR2 FVKESK. The V gene lost 2 bases and the J gene lost 4 bases, with 15 bases spanning the gap. The CDR3 has 15 residues.

The chain is built from TRBV28 and TRBJ2-1; 14 nucleotides align to TRBD2. The germline V gene has CDR1 MDHEN and CDR2 SYDVKM. CDR3 length equals 18 residues. Germline trimming cut 3 bases from V and 7 bases from J; bases unmatched to any gene: 11. The DNA of the CDR3 is TGTGCCAGCAGTTTTGCCCCGGGACTAGCGGGAGACATAAATGAGCAGTTCTTC. This gives the protein CASSFAPGLAGDINEQFF.